One sample yielded the 20 T cell receptor beta chains listed below, sequenced in a study of blood T cell repertoires in COVID-19. Here immunoSEQ multiplex PCR was the method, and the copy in TCRdb shows in-frame clones only, minus some. The sample has about 130,000 clones, 70% to 90% seen once. The source material was peripheral blood. The receptor set was obtained from a man aged 45 to 65 with acute or convalescent COVID-19.

The chain carries TRBV28 and TRBJ1-1, with a weak D call TRBD1 (6 bases). Per the germline V gene, CDR1 is MDHEN and CDR2 is SYDVKM. This CDR3 is 15 amino acids long. V was pared by 5 bases and J by 2 bases, with 15 bases between. This CDR3 is CASSATKQGNTEAFF. The CDR3 DNA is TGTGCCAGCAGTGCCACGAAACAGGGAAACACTGAAGCTTTCTTT.

The chain combines TRBV28 with TRBJ1-2, with a tentative D call TRBD1 (6 bases). Germline CDR1 reads MDHEN; CDR2 reads SYDVKM. Trimming shortened V by 6 bases and J by 6 bases, and 14 bases separated the two germline ends. This CDR3 comprises 13 residues. In nucleotides, the CDR3 is TGTGCCAGCAGATCTACAGGGAACAATGGCTACACCTTC. Protein: CASRSTGNNGYTF.

A single count supports this clone. The chain is built from TRBV5-4 and TRBJ2-3; D might be TRBD2 (6 bases). From germline, CDR1 is SGHNT and CDR2 YYREEE (reference sequence). Trimming removed 3 bases at V and 2 bases at J, with 13 bases between. The CDR3 loop spans 15 amino acids. Here the CDR3 DNA reads TGTGCCAGCAGCTCCATGCGGGGAGACACAGATACGCAGTATTTT. It encodes CASSSMRGDTDTQYF.

The chain carries TRBV28 and TRBJ1-1, with TRBD1 as a possible D gene (6 bases). V lost 5 bases to trimming and J lost 6 bases, with 22 bases between them. Germline-derived CDR1 and CDR2 are MDHEN and SYDVKM. This CDR3 comprises 16 residues. The CDR3 DNA follows: TGTGCCAGCAGTCTAAGGGTACAGGGTTATCTTCCTGAAGCTTTCTTT. This encodes CASSLRVQGYLPEAFF.

This clone was picked up one time. The genes are TRBV9 and TRBJ1-4; D is possibly TRBD1 (6 bases). Germline values: CDR1 SGDLS, CDR2 YYNGEE. CDR3 length equals 14 residues. Trimming took off 4 bases at V and 7 bases at J, with 14 bases between the two ends. CDR3 region: CASSPMGAGEKLFF. The CDR3 bases are TGTGCCAGCAGCCCAATGGGGGCGGGTGAAAAACTGTTTTTT.

This clone showed up just a few times. The chain is built from TRBV9 and TRBJ2-1; 7 nucleotides match TRBD2. The CDR3 has 16 residues. CDR1 and CDR2 (germline): SGDLS, YYNGEE. V trimming: 0 bases; J trimming: 2 bases; junction bases outside the gene matches: 5. Written as DNA, the CDR3 is TGTGCCAGCAGCGTAGGTGGGCGGGGGACCTACAATGAGCAGTTCTTC. Translated: CASSVGGRGTYNEQFF.

This chain links TRBV5-6 with TRBJ1-1; weak D call: TRBD1 (6 bases). There are 16 residues in the CDR3. Germline CDR1 and CDR2: SGHDT and YYEEEE. The ends were cut back, 2 bases at V and 1 base at J, with 15 bases in the middle. CDR3 DNA sequence: TGTGCCAGCAGCTTAAAGACGACAGGACGGAACACTGAAGCTTTCTTT. It encodes CASSLKTTGRNTEAFF. Full variable domain (outside the CDR3, taken from reference TRBV5-6 and TRBJ1-1): DAGVTQSPTHLIKTRGQQVTLRCSPKSGHDTVSWYQQALGQGPQFIFQYYEEEERQRGNFPDRFSGHQFPNYSSELNVNALLLGDSALYLCASSLKTTGRNTEAFFGQGTRLTVV.

The chain has TRBV2 and TRBJ2-1; 8 bases align to TRBD2. Per the germline V gene, CDR1 is SNHLY and CDR2 is FYNNEI. With V trimmed by 6 bases and J by 4 bases, 11 bases remained unmatched. The CDR3 loop spans 16 amino acids. The CDR3 spells CASSRRGTSGYNEQFF. CDR3 DNA sequence: TGTGCCAGCAGCCGTCGGGGAACTAGCGGTTACAATGAGCAGTTCTTC.

This clone has only one observation. The rearrangement uses TRBV5-5 and TRBJ1-2, with 11 positions matching TRBD1. Unmatched junction bases numbered 3, after V lost 5 bases and J lost 0 bases. The germline CDR1 and CDR2 sequences are SGHKS and YYEKEE (reference sequence). This CDR3 comprises 15 residues. The CDR3 nucleotides are TGTGCCAGCAGGCCGGGACAGGGGGCTAACTATGGCTACACCTTC. This codes for CASRPGQGANYGYTF.

This chain links TRBV6-2 or TRBV6-3 with TRBJ1-4; D remains unclear. The CDR3 runs to 15 residues. The V end was cut by 2 bases, the J end by 2 bases, with 9 bases between. The germline gives CDR1 MNHEY, CDR2 SVGEGT. The DNA for the CDR3 is TGTGCCAGCAGTTACAGAGGGCAGACTAATGAAAAACTGTTTTTT. This sequence encodes CASSYRGQTNEKLFF.

The rearrangement links TRBV9 to TRBJ2-1, with 7 nucleotides matching TRBD2. The CDR3 totals 15 residues. The V gene end was trimmed by 0 bases and the J gene end by 8 bases; junction bases not matched to a gene: 8. Germline values: CDR1 SGDLS, CDR2 YYNGEE. This CDR3 reads CASSVVPGEGYEQFF. CDR3 DNA sequence: TGTGCCAGCAGCGTAGTTCCGGGGGAGGGTTATGAGCAGTTCTTC.

This clone was found a few times. The chain couples TRBV5-4 to TRBJ2-3; 8 nucleotides match TRBD2. Germline values: CDR1 SGHNT, CDR2 YYREEE (reference sequence). V dropped 4 bases and J dropped 1; count of bases not matched to a gene: 5. CDR3 length: 15 amino acids. The CDR3 DNA follows: TGTGCCAGCAGCCCCAGTAGCGGGGGCACAGATACGCAGTATTTT. This translates into CASSPSSGGTDTQYF.

V is TRBV11-2 and J is TRBJ1-1, with D possibly being TRBD1 (5 bases). V was cut by 0 bases and J by 4 bases, with 9 bases left in between. This CDR3 spans 14 amino acids. Germline V CDR1 and CDR2: SGHAT, FQNNGV. CDR3 protein: CASSLDRVGTEAFF. The CDR3 nucleotides read TGTGCCAGCAGCTTAGACAGGGTTGGCACTGAAGCTTTCTTT. Full variable domain (rest looked up from reference TRBV11-2 and TRBJ1-1): EAGVAQSPRYKIIEKRQSVAFWCNPISGHATLYWYQQILGQGPKLLIQFQNNGVVDDSQLPKDRFSAERLKGVDSTLKIQPAKLEDSAVYLCASSLDRVGTEAFFGQGTRLTVV.

The J gene is TRBJ1-1, the V gene TRBV19; a weak D match, TRBD1 (6 bases). Germline loops: CDR1 LNHDA, CDR2 SQIVND (reference sequence). V was pared by 8 bases and J by 1 base, with 20 bases between. The CDR3 totals 16 residues. The CDR3 reads CASLSFGQPRNTEAFF. CDR3 bases: TGTGCCAGTCTGAGCTTCGGACAGCCACGGAACACTGAAGCTTTCTTT.

The chain employs TRBV5-1 and TRBJ2-1; 13 bases are a match to TRBD2. Unmatched junction bases numbered 2, after V lost 2 bases and J lost 9 bases. Germline V CDR1 and CDR2: SGHRS, YFSETQ. This CDR3 has 14 amino acids. Here the CDR3 reads CASSFGLAGVEQFF. CDR3 nucleotides: TGCGCCAGCAGCTTCGGACTAGCGGGAGTTGAGCAGTTCTTC.

There are a few counts of this clone. The chain employs TRBV3-1 (or the pseudogene TRBV3-2) and TRBJ2-5; D may be TRBD1 (7 bases). The CDR3 is made up of 13 amino acids. Trimming removed 6 bases at V and 7 bases at J, with 15 bases between. Germline assignment: CDR1 LGHDT and CDR2 YNNKEL (reference sequence). This CDR3 reads CASSTRGVGTQYF. DNA for the CDR3: TGTGCCAGCAGTACCAGGGGGGTAGGGACCCAGTACTTC.

The chain combines TRBV12-5 with TRBJ2-7; the D gene is possibly TRBD2 (6 bases). CDR1 is LGHNT and CDR2 is FRNRAP in the germline V gene. Trimming took off 7 bases at V and 2 bases at J, with 18 bases between the two ends. The CDR3 loop spans 15 amino acids. The chain's CDR3 is CASAPAGGRTYEQYF. The CDR3 DNA follows: TGTGCTAGTGCCCCAGCGGGCGGAAGAACCTACGAGCAGTACTTC.

V usage is TRBV4-1 and J usage is TRBJ2-3; 11 bases agree with TRBD2. Unmatched junction bases numbered 10, after V lost 6 bases and J lost 2 bases. CDR1 MGHRA and CDR2 YSYEKL come from the germline V gene. This CDR3 spans 17 amino acids. The CDR3 DNA follows: TGCGCCAGCAGATCCGATAGCGGGGGGGCGGACACAGATACGCAGTATTTT. It encodes CASRSDSGGADTDTQYF.

The CDR3 region has the DNA TGTGCCAGCAGCTCCCTCTTTGACACCGGGGAGCTGTTTTTT. Residues: CASSSLFDTGELFF. The chain combines TRBV27 with TRBJ2-2; no clear D. Germline V gene sequence: CDR1 MNHEY, CDR2 SMNVEV (reference sequence). This CDR3 contains 14 residues. V dropped 6 bases and J dropped 3 bases, with 11 bases sitting between them.

This chain connects TRBV30 to TRBJ1-4, with no clear D. V was clipped by 0 bases and J by 10 bases, with 9 bases between them. The CDR3 has 12 residues. Germline V gene lookup returns CDR1 GTSNPN and CDR2 SVGIG (reference sequence). Here the CDR3 DNA reads TGTGCCTGGAGTGTACTCGGCGGAAAACTGTTTTTT. This codes for CAWSVLGGKLFF.